One and the same sample provided the 17 T cell receptor beta chains below, sequenced in a study of cytomegalovirus exposure and HLA in healthy donors. The PCR employed 60 Vbeta primers together with 13 Jbeta primers. Clones were read by immunoSEQ multiplex PCR, and TCRdb kept only the in-frame ones, dropping some. Here the sample spans some 130,000 clones, around 80% being singletons. Sequenced: PBMCs. All receptors derive from a man aged 50 to 59 in good health and CMV-seronegative.

V usage is TRBV5-6 and J usage is TRBJ2-3; D is perhaps TRBD2 (5 bases). The CDR3 runs 11 residues. Germline CDR1 reads SGHDT; CDR2 reads YYEEEE. V dropped 3 bases and J dropped 13 bases, with 12 bases sitting between them. This CDR3 is CASSSGWGEYF. The CDR3 DNA reads TGTGCCAGCAGCTCCGGGTGGGGAGAGTATTTT. Complete variable domain (other parts from reference TRBV5-6 and TRBJ2-3): DAGVTQSPTHLIKTRGQQVTLRCSPKSGHDTVSWYQQALGQGPQFIFQYYEEEERQRGNFPDRFSGHQFPNYSSELNVNALLLGDSALYLCASSSGWGEYFGPGTRLTVL.

The V gene is TRBV15, the J gene TRBJ1-1; D is unclear. The CDR3 length is 12 residues. Germline loops: CDR1 LNHNV, CDR2 YYDKDF (reference sequence). V shed 6 bases and J shed 1 base, with 6 bases lying between them. DNA of the CDR3: TGTGCCACCAGTAGGAGGAACACTGAAGCTTTCTTT. Translated: CATSRRNTEAFF.

This chain links TRBV29-1 with TRBJ2-7; 11 bases line up with TRBD2. V gave up 0 bases and J gave up 3 bases; unmatched junction bases: 4. This CDR3 spans 15 amino acids. The germline V gene encodes CDR1 SQVTM and CDR2 ANQGSEA. CDR3 sequence: CSVEDLAGGGYEQYF. CDR3 DNA: TGCAGCGTTGAAGATCTAGCGGGGGGCGGCTACGAGCAGTACTTC.

This chain joins TRBV9 and TRBJ1-1; 12 positions agree with TRBD1. The CDR3 extends over 15 amino acids. The J segment lost 3 bases and the V segment lost 3 bases, leaving 3 bases of the junction unmatched. Germline-derived CDR1 and CDR2 are SGDLS and YYNGEE. CDR3 DNA sequence: TGTGCCAGCAGCGGGGACAGGGGGCAATACACTGAAGCTTTCTTT. Its protein is CASSGDRGQYTEAFF. Supplemented by reference TRBV9 and TRBJ1-1, the full variable domain reads DSGVTQTPKHLITATGQRVTLRCSPRSGDLSVYWYQQSLDQGLQFLIQYYNGEERAKGNILERFSAQQFPDLHSELNLSSLELGDSALYFCASSGDRGQYTEAFFGQGTRLTVV.

This sequence joins TRBV7-2 and TRBJ2-7; TRBD2 is a possible D gene (6 bases). Germline V gene sequence: CDR1 SGHTA, CDR2 FQGNSA. Trimming took off 0 bases at V and 0 bases at J, with 21 bases between the two ends. This CDR3 has 19 residues. In nucleotides, the CDR3 is TGTGCCAGCAGCTTAGCGAGGATCGGTGGAGGGAAGAGCTCCTACGAGCAGTACTTC. Its protein is CASSLARIGGGKSSYEQYF.

This clone appeared a single time. This chain uses TRBV9 with TRBJ1-5; no definite D call. Trimming left V 5 bases short and J 7 bases short, with 13 bases between. Germline V gives CDR1 SGDLS, CDR2 YYNGEE. This CDR3 is 13 amino acids long. Here the CDR3 reads CASSSDYGQPQHF. The CDR3 DNA reads TGTGCCAGCAGTTCCGACTACGGGCAGCCCCAGCATTTT.

The V call is TRBV4-2, the J call TRBJ1-1, with TRBD1 matching over 12 bases. After removal of 1 base from V and 1 base from J, the junction contained 10 bases not matched to a gene. This CDR3 has 19 residues. CDR1 and CDR2 (germline): LGHNA, YNFKEQ. For the CDR3, the DNA is TGTGCCAGCAGCCAAGTCATCATGGGACAGGGGGCCGGGAACACTGAAGCTTTCTTT. Protein sequence: CASSQVIMGQGAGNTEAFF.

CDR3 DNA sequence: TGTGCCTGGAGTTATCAGGGGGATCAGCCCCAGCATTTT. It translates to CAWSYQGDQPQHF. The rearrangement uses TRBV30 and TRBJ1-5, with TRBD1 matching over 7 bases. Trimming at V came to 2 bases and at J to 5 bases, leaving 3 bases not matched to a gene. Per germline, CDR1 GTSNPN and CDR2 SVGIG (reference sequence). This CDR3 is 13 amino acids long.

The chain uses TRBV5-1 and TRBJ2-1, with D tentatively TRBD1 (7 bases). CDR1 and CDR2 (germline): SGHRS, YFSETQ. Trimming stripped 4 bases from V and 5 bases from J, with 13 bases between. The CDR3 runs to 14 residues. The CDR3 coding sequence is TGCGCCAGCAGCGTGGGCAGGGGGGACAATGAGCAGTTCTTC. Residues: CASSVGRGDNEQFF. Using reference TRBV5-1 and TRBJ2-1 for the parts outside the CDR3, the full variable domain is KAGVTQTPRYLIKTRGQQVTLSCSPISGHRSVSWYQQTPGQGLQFLFEYFSETQRNKGNFPGRFSGRQFSNSRSEMNVSTLELGDSALYLCASSVGRGDNEQFFGPGTRLTVL.

This chain links TRBV5-4 with TRBJ2-3, with 12 bases aligning to TRBD1. The V segment lost 3 bases and the J segment 5 bases; nucleotides outside the gene matches: 10. Germline V gene lookup returns CDR1 SGHNT and CDR2 YYREEE (reference sequence). The CDR3 has 17 amino acids. The CDR3 spells CASSSGTGGISLDTQYF. CDR3 nucleotide sequence: TGTGCCAGCAGCTCAGGGACAGGGGGCATATCGTTAGATACGCAGTATTTT. The full variable domain, rest sourced from reference TRBV5-4 and TRBJ2-3, is ETGVTQSPTHLIKTRGQQVTLRCSSQSGHNTVSWYQQALGQGPQFIFQYYREEENGRGNFPPRFSGLQFPNYSSELNVNALELDDSALYLCASSSGTGGISLDTQYFGPGTRLTVL.

The rearrangement joins TRBV6-4 to TRBJ2-3; 8 nucleotides match TRBD2. CDR3 size: 16 residues. Trimming removed 0 bases from V and 1 base from J; junction bases left unmatched: 3. CDR1 MRHNA and CDR2 SNTAGT come from the germline V gene. CDR3 protein: CASSDSGGGGTDTQYF. The CDR3 nucleotides are TGTGCCAGCAGTGACTCCGGGGGGGGAGGCACAGATACGCAGTATTTT.

The table lists this clone with a few counts. V is TRBV11-2 and J is TRBJ2-2; perhaps TRBD2 as D (5 bases). The CDR3 length is 18 residues. In germline, CDR1 is SGHAT, CDR2 FQNNGV. V lost 3 bases, J lost 1 base, and 18 bases lay in between. CDR3 in amino acids: CASSLGKLLGRNTGELFF. The CDR3 DNA reads TGTGCCAGCAGCTTGGGGAAATTACTTGGGAGGAACACCGGGGAGCTGTTTTTT.

The V and J genes are TRBV5-4 and TRBJ1-3; maybe TRBD1 (5 bases). The CDR3 contains 16 residues. Germline V CDR1 and CDR2: SGHNT, YYREEE (reference sequence). With 4 bases removed from V and 0 bases from J, the gap between germline ends came to 14 bases. The CDR3 region has the DNA TGTGCCAGCAGCCCCGGGGGATTAATCTCTGGAAACACCATATATTTT. Translated, it gives CASSPGGLISGNTIYF.

V and J are TRBV13 and TRBJ2-3; a possible D gene is TRBD2 (5 bases). Germline V gene sequence: CDR1 PRHDT, CDR2 FYEKMQ (reference sequence). V was trimmed by 5 bases and J by 8 bases, leaving 11 bases between them. The CDR3 runs 12 residues. The CDR3 DNA is TGTGCCAGCAGCCCTCGCCGGGGTACGCAGTATTTT. Translated: CASSPRRGTQYF.

This chain joins TRBV7-9 and TRBJ2-5, with D maybe TRBD2 (5 bases). CDR3 length: 14 residues. Germline V gives CDR1 SEHNR, CDR2 FQNEAQ (reference sequence). V lost 2 bases and J 2 bases, leaving 9 bases between the germline ends. CDR3 nucleotide sequence: TGTGCCAGCAGCTTATTTCGGGGTCAAGAGACCCAGTACTTC. As protein: CASSLFRGQETQYF.

The chain has TRBV15 and TRBJ2-1; D is uncertain. V was cut by 0 bases and J by 3 bases, with 6 bases left in between. Germline CDR1 reads LNHNV; CDR2 reads YYDKDF (reference sequence). The CDR3 contains 14 residues. The CDR3 sequence is CATSRDADYNEQFF. DNA of the CDR3: TGTGCCACCAGCAGAGATGCGGACTACAATGAGCAGTTCTTC.

This sequence joins TRBV30 and TRBJ1-2; D gene unclear. Trimming removed 7 bases at V and 4 bases at J, with 7 bases between. This CDR3 spans 10 amino acids. CDR1 is GTSNPN and CDR2 is SVGIG in the germline V gene (reference sequence). The CDR3 DNA reads as TGTGCCTCTGAGGGCTATGGCTACACCTTC. This encodes CASEGYGYTF.